This T cell receptor beta chain is from a study of T cell responses to AZD1222 COVID-19 vaccine. Whole-study findings and limits: Across the whole spike, CD4 TCRs peaked at regions 160-218 and 743-854. There were repertoire samples only from the period after the peak T cell response. Nearly half of spike-specific TCRs reportedly target variant regions that are unmutated in the B.1.351 and B.1.1.7 variants. Donors were largely white British and mainly female; clonal diversity was possibly underestimated.

There are 15 residues in the CDR3. The V gene end was trimmed by 0 bases and the J gene end by 13 bases; junction bases not matched to a gene: 10. CDR1 and CDR2 from the germline V gene are SGHDT and YYEEEE. Turning to this clone: Its target is unknown.

The repertoire was sequenced with immunoSEQ multiplex PCR; TCRdb's copy has only in-frame clones and lacks some. The repertoire holds about 42,000 clones, with approximately 89% as singletons. The source of this sequence is an adult who received the AZD1222 COVID-19 vaccine. The specimen was peripheral blood, collected 28 days after the second AZD1222 dose. The V and J genes are TRBV5-6 and TRBJ1-6; 7 bases map to TRBD1. The DNA for the CDR3 is TGTGCCAGCAGCTTGGGCCAGGGGGGAATTGATCCCCTCCACTTT. Its translation: CASSLGQGGIDPLHF. The full variable domain, completed using reference TRBV5-6 and TRBJ1-6, is DAGVTQSPTHLIKTRGQQVTLRCSPKSGHDTVSWYQQALGQGPQFIFQYYEEEERQRGNFPDRFSGHQFPNYSSELNVNALLLGDSALYLCASSLGQGGIDPLHFGNGTRLTVT.